This paragraph reports one TCR beta chain. Its matching antigen is unknown. This entry comes from a study of cytomegalovirus exposure and HLA in healthy donors. Notes on the study in general: Previous analysis showed most TCR beta V segments were productive about 90% or about 30% of the time. Researchers catalogued 164 TCR beta chains as cytomegalovirus-associated. In a later analysis, CMV-associated beta chains were mostly HLA-associated, it appeared.

This CDR3 comprises 15 residues. Germline CDR1 is LNHDA and CDR2 is SQIVND (reference sequence). V was clipped by 5 bases and J by 3 bases; unmatched bases: 6. A multiplex PCR was run with 60 Vbeta primers and 13 Jbeta primers. Libraries were prepared by immunoSEQ multiplex PCR; TCRdb keeps only in-frame clonotypes and omits some of them. This table holds about 170,000 clones, roughly 84% found once. The J gene is TRBJ2-7, the V gene TRBV19, with 11 bases that match TRBD2. The sample consisted of PBMCs. The TCR sequence derives from a man aged 25 to 40 in good health and CMV-seropositive. The CDR3 region is CASSVTSGSIYEQYF. The CDR3 DNA reads TGTGCCAGTAGTGTCACTAGCGGGAGTATCTACGAGCAGTACTTC. Full variable domain (missing parts from reference TRBV19 and TRBJ2-7): DGGITQSPKYLFRKEGQNVTLSCEQNLNHDAMYWYRQDPGQGLRLIYYSQIVNDFQKGDIAEGYSVSREKKESFPLTVTSAQKNPTAFYLCASSVTSGSIYEQYFGPGTRLTVT.